This is a list of T cell receptor beta chains from one sample in a study of chemoradiotherapy in HPV16-positive cancers. This table comes from immunoSEQ multiplex PCR, and its TCRdb copy is limited to in-frame clones, with some not included. The sample lists about 32,000 clones; around 89% were seen once. Sequencing was performed on blood, taken from a patient who underwent chemoradiotherapy. These receptors came from a human donor with HPV-associated anogenital cancer. Both conserved end residues are part of each CDR3. The D gene is left open where the match is weak. Size values are once, few and many counts, or a class for expanded clones, and some rows have none.

- | - | TRBJ1-2 | TRBV21-1 | TGTGCCAGCACCGATAAGACAGGGAACGAGGACTATGGCTACACCTTC | CASTDKTGNEDYGYTF
once | - | TRBJ2-7 | TRBV11-3 | TGTGCCAGCAGCTCGGGGCTAGCGTGGTCGGACGAGCAGTACTTC | CASSSGLAWSDEQYF
- | - | TRBJ2-7 | TRBV28 | TGTGCCAGCAGCTGGGGGCGATCGGGGGAGCAGTACTTC | CASSWGRSGEQYF
- | - | TRBJ1-1 | TRBV9 | TGTGCCAGCAGCGTAGAGATGGACACTGAAGCTTTCTTT | CASSVEMDTEAFF
- | TRBD1 | TRBJ2-5 | TRBV11-2 | TGTGCCAGCAGCCCGCTCCCGGGACAGATCCAAGAGACCCAGTACTTC | CASSPLPGQIQETQYF
- | - | TRBJ2-5 | TRBV15 | TGTGCCACCAGCAGAGATAGGGCGGAGGGAGGGACCCAGTACTTC | CATSRDRAEGGTQYF
- | - | TRBJ1-3 | TRBV30 | TGTGCCTGGAGCGAGTGGAAACACCAGGGAAACACCATATATTTT | CAWSEWKHQGNTIYF
once | - | TRBJ1-1 | TRBV5-1 | TGCGCCAGCAGCTCTGGTAGCCTTGGGCTCGGAGGAGGGGCTTTCTTT | CASSSGSLGLGGGAFF
once | - | TRBJ1-2 | TRBV6-1 | TGTGCCAGCACCTACAGGGTTTATGGCTACACCTTC | CASTYRVYGYTF
- | - | TRBJ1-5 | TRBV5-5 | TGTGCCAGCAGCTTGGCAACGGGGGGGTATAGCAATCAGCCCCAGCATTTT | CASSLATGGYSNQPQHF
- | - | TRBJ1-1 | TRBV28 | TGTGCCAGCAGGACGACACAGGGATTCACTGAAGCTTTCTTT | CASRTTQGFTEAFF
- | - | TRBJ2-1 | TRBV19 | TGTGCCACCTCGTTTAAAGGTGGGAGCTCCAATGAGCAGTTCTTC | CATSFKGGSSNEQFF
- | - | TRBJ2-1 | TRBV20-1 | TGCAGTGCTATGAGATACAATGAGCAGTTCTTC | CSAMRYNEQFF
- | TRBD1 | TRBJ2-7 | TRBV27 | TGTGCCAGCCGGGGGACAGGACTCTACGAGCAGTACTTC | CASRGTGLYEQYF
- | - | TRBJ1-6 | TRBV28 | TGTGCCAGCAGGGTCAGGGACGGATCACCCCTCCACTTT | CASRVRDGSPLHF
- | TRBD2 | TRBJ2-2 | TRBV4-2 | TGTGCCAGCAGCCAAGATTTGACTAGCGGGAGTGCCGGGGAGCTGTTTTTT | CASSQDLTSGSAGELFF
- | - | TRBJ2-7 | TRBV4-1 | TGCGCCAGCAGCCAAGTGCAGGGGTCCTACGAGCAGTACTTC | CASSQVQGSYEQYF
- | - | TRBJ1-1 | TRBV5-1 | TGCGCCAGCATCCCCGGATCTACGAACACTGAAGCTTTCTTT | CASIPGSTNTEAFF
- | - | TRBJ2-1 | TRBV19 | TGTGCCAGTAGTCCCTCTACTAGGAATGAGCAGTTCTTC | CASSPSTRNEQFF
- | - | TRBJ2-5 | TRBV11-1 | TGTGCCAGCAGCTTAGCGGCAGGGAGGGAGACCCAGTACTTC | CASSLAAGRETQYF
once | TRBD1 | TRBJ1-6 | TRBV28 | TGTGCCAGCAGCCTCCGGGACAGGGGGCGGAATTCACCCCTCCACTTT | CASSLRDRGRNSPLHF
- | - | TRBJ1-2 | TRBV5-1 | TGCGCCAGCAGCTTGGCAGGGATGGCGAACTATGGCTACACCTTC | CASSLAGMANYGYTF
- | TRBD1 | TRBJ2-5 | TRBV30 | TGTGCCTGGAAAGGGACAGGGGACCGGGAGACCCAGTACTTC | CAWKGTGDRETQYF
- | - | TRBJ2-7 | TRBV6-1 | TGTGCCAGCAGTGAAGCGGTCGGGGCTTCCTACGAGCAGTACTTC | CASSEAVGASYEQYF
- | TRBD1 | TRBJ2-1 | TRBV30 | TGTGCCTGGAGTGTCGAGACAGGGCTGGCCTACAATGAGCAGTTCTTC | CAWSVETGLAYNEQFF
- | - | TRBJ2-7 | TRBV5-4 | TGTGCCAGCAGCTTAGGACGGACCTCCTACGAGCAGTACTTC | CASSLGRTSYEQYF
- | - | TRBJ2-3 | TRBV9 | TGTGCCAGCAAGAGTTCCGGGATGGGTGTAGATACGCAGTATTTT | CASKSSGMGVDTQYF
- | TRBD1 | TRBJ2-5 | TRBV6-6 | TGTGCCAGCACCAACGGACAGGGTACAGGACGAGAGACCCAGTACTTC | CASTNGQGTGRETQYF
- | - | TRBJ1-4 | TRBV28 | TGTGCCAGCAGGAGGGGTTTTGAAAAACTGTTTTTT | CASRRGFEKLFF
once | - | TRBJ2-3 | TRBV5-6 | TGTGCCAGCAGCTTGGGGGGGACAGATACGCAGTATTTT | CASSLGGTDTQYF
- | TRBD1 | TRBJ2-7 | TRBV19 | TGTGCCAGTAGTTTCCCCGGGACAGGGACCTACGAGCAGTACTTC | CASSFPGTGTYEQYF
- | TRBD2 | TRBJ2-1 | TRBV6-1 | TGTGCCAGCAGTGACGGGGGGGTAGTAAATTACAATGAGCAGTTCTTC | CASSDGGVVNYNEQFF
- | TRBD1 | TRBJ1-6 | TRBV6-5 | TGTGCCAGCAGTTACGGGACAGGGTTTCGAAATTCACCCCTCCACTTT | CASSYGTGFRNSPLHF
- | - | TRBJ1-1 | TRBV11-2 | TGTGCCAGCAGCCTCGGGGCAGTGAACACTGAAGCTTTCTTT | CASSLGAVNTEAFF
- | - | TRBJ2-3 | TRBV27 | TGTGCCAGCAGTTTACAGGATACGCAGTATTTT | CASSLQDTQYF
- | - | TRBJ2-5 | TRBV15 | TGTGCCACCTCGGGGGAAGAGGTCCAGTACTTC | CATSGEEVQYF
- | - | TRBJ1-2 | TRBV7-2 | TGTGCCAGCAGCTTAGGCGGAGGGGCGAGCGGCTACACCTTC | CASSLGGGASGYTF